This TCR beta chain was observed in a study of T cells expressing NK-cell markers. TCRdb re-analyzed the 5' RACE reads; it lists each CDR3 protein once, without DNA. The listing contains 400,000 to 500,000 distinct CDR3 sequences. This CDR3 spans 16 amino acids. This receptor was taken from a woman aged 18-69 years in good health. V gene TRBV12-3 or TRBV12-4 combines with J gene TRBJ2-7; TCRdb names TRBD1, which stays unverified in the absence of DNA. Material for sequencing was blood T cells: a sorted CD56 or NKG2C T cell subset, CD4+ or CD8+ T cells, or bulk PBMC T cells (not recorded which). This CDR3 is CASSPIGQGVSYEQYF.